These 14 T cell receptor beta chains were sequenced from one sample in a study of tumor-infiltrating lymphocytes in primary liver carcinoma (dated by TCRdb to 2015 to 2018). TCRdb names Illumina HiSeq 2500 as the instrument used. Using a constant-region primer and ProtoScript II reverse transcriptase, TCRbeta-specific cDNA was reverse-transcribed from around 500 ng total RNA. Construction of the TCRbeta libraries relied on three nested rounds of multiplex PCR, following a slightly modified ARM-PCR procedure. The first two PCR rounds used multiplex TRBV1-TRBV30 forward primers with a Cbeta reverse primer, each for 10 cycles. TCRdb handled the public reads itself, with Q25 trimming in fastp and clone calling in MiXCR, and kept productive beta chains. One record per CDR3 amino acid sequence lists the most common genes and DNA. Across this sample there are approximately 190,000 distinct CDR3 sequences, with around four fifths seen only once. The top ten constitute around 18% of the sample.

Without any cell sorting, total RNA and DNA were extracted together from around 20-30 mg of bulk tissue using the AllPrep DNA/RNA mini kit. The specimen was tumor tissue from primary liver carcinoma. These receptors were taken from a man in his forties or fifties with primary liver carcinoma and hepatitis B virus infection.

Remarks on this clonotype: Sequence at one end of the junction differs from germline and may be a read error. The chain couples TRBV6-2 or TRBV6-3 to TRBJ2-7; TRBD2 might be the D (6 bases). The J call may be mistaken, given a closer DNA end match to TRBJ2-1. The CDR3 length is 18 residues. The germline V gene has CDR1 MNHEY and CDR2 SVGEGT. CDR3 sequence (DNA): TGTACCAGCAGTTACACTACTGACGTGGAGGGAGGCTGGTACGAGCAGTTCTTC. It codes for CTSSYTTDVEGGWYEQFF.

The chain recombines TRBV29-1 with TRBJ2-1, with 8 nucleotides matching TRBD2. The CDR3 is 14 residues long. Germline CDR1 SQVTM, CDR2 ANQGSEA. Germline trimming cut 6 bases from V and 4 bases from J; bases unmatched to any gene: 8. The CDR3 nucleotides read TGCAGCGTCCAAGCGGGAGACTCGTACAATGAGCAGTTCTTC. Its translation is CSVQAGDSYNEQFF.

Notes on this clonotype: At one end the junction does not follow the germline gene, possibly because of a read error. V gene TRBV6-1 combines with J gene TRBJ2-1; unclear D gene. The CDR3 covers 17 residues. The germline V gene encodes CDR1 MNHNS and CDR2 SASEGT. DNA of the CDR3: TGTGCCTGCAGTGAAGCGCTAGGTAGCTTCTCCTACAATGAGCAGTTCTTC. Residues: CACSEALGSFSYNEQFF.

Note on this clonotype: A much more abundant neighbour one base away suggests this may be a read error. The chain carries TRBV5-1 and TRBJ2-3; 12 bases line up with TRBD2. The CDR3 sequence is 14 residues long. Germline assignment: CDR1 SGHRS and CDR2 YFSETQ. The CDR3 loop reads CASSRLAGVDPQYF. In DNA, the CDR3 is TGCGCCAGCAGCCGACTAGCGGGAGTAGATCCGCAGTATTTT.

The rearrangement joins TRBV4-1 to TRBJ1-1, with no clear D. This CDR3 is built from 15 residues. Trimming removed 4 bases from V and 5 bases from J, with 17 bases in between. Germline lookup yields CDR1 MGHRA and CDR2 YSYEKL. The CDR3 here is CASSLSSALGTEAFF. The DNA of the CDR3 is TGCGCCAGCAGCCTATCTTCAGCCCTCGGGACTGAAGCTTTCTTT.

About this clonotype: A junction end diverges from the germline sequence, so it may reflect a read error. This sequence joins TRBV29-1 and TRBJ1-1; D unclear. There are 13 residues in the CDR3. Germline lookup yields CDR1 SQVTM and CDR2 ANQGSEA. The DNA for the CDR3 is TGTAGCGCTCAGAGCCAGAAGAACACTGAGGTTTTCTTC. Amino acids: CSAQSQKNTEVFF. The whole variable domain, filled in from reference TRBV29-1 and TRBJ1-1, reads SAVISQKPSRDICQRGTSLTIQCQVDSQVTMMFWYRQQPGQSLTLIATANQGSEATYESGFVIDKFPISRPNLTFSTLTVSNMSPEDSSIYLCSAQSQKNTEVFFGQGTRLTVV.

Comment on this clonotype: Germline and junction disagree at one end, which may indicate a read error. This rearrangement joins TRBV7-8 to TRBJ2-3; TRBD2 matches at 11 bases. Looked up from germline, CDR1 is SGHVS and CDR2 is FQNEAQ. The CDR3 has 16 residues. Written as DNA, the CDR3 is TGTGCCAGCGGCTTACAAACTAGCGGGAGCCCAGATATGCAGTATTTT. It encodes CASGLQTSGSPDMQYF.

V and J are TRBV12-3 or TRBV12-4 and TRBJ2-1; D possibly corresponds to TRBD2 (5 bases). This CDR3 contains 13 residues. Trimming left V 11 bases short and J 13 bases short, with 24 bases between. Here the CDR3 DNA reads TGTGCCTGCCAATTTGGCGGAGGTAAAGATCAGTTCTTC. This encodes CACQFGGGKDQFF.

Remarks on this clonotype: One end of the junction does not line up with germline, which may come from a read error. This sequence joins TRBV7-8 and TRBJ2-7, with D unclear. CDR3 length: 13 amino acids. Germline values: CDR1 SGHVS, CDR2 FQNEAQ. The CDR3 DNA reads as TGTACCAGCAGCTTGTCACCCACATACGAGCAGTACTTC. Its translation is CTSSLSPTYEQYF.

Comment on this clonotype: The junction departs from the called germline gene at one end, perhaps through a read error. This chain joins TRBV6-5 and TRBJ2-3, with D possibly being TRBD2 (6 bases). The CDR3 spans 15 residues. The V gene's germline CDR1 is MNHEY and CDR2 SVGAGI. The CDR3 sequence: CASNPGLTGIDTQCF. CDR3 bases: TGTGCAAGCAACCCAGGACTAACGGGAATAGATACGCAGTGTTTT.

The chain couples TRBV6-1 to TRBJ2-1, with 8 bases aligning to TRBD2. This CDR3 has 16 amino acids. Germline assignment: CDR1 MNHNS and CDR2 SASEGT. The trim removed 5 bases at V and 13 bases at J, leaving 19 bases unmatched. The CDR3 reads CASSPIGTSFAGEQFF. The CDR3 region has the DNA TGTGCCAGCAGTCCCATAGGGACTAGTTTTGCGGGTGAACAGTTCTTC.

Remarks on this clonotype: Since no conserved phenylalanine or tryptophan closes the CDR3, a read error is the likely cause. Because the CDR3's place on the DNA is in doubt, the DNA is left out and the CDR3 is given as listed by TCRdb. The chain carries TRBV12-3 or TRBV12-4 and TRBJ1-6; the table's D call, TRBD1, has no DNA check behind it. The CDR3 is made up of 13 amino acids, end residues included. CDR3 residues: CASSLGGNSPLYL.

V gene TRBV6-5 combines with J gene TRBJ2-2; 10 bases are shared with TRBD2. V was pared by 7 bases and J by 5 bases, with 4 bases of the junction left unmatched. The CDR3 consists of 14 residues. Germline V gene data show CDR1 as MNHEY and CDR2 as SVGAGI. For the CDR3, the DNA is TGTGCCAGCATAGCGGGAGGAGGAACCGGGGAGCTGTTTTTT. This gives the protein CASIAGGGTGELFF.

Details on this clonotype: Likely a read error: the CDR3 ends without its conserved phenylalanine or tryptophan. The CDR3 DNA follows: TGTGTCAGCGGCACAGGGGGGACTACTGAGGCTTTCTCT. This sequence encodes CVSGTGGTTEAFS. The chain joins TRBV6-6 to TRBJ1-1, with 8 bases aligning to TRBD1. CDR1 MNHNY and CDR2 SVGAGI come from the germline V gene (reference sequence). The CDR3 covers 13 residues.